Presented here are 23 T cell receptor beta chains from one specimen sequenced in a study of T cells expressing NK-cell markers. For each CDR3 protein, TCRdb gives one entry from its re-call of the 5' RACE reads, without DNA. Here the sample table reports some 410,000 distinct CDR3 sequences. The source material was blood T cells: a sorted CD56 or NKG2C T cell subset, CD4+ or CD8+ T cells, or bulk PBMC T cells (not recorded which). These receptors originate from a woman between 18 and 75 years old in good health.

The rearrangement joins TRBV10-2 to TRBJ1-3; TCRdb's D call of TRBD1 is untestable without DNA. CDR3 length: 15 amino acids. Germline CDR1 WSHSY, CDR2 SAAADI. The CDR3 loop reads CASSDRGRAGNTIYF.

The rearrangement uses TRBV7-8 and TRBJ2-3; TCRdb indicates TRBD1, and absent DNA this call remains unverified. The CDR3 consists of 16 residues. CDR1 and CDR2 from the germline V gene are SGHVS and FQNEAQ. CDR3 sequence reads: CASSTRDRGPRDTQYF.

V and J are TRBV20-1 and TRBJ1-2; lacking DNA, the TRBD1 call made by TCRdb goes unchecked. The CDR3 extends over 13 amino acids. Germline loops: CDR1 DFQATT, CDR2 SNEGSKA (reference sequence). This CDR3 reads CSAVGESGYGYTF.

This chain links TRBV9 with TRBJ2-5; without DNA, the TCRdb call of TRBD1 cannot be checked. Germline CDR1 and CDR2: SGDLS and YYNGEE. The CDR3 loop spans 13 amino acids. The chain's CDR3 is CASSVLGGETQYF.

This rearrangement joins TRBV20-1 to TRBJ1-4; TCRdb's D call of TRBD1 is untestable without DNA. CDR1 is DFQATT, CDR2 SNEGSKA, per germline (reference sequence). The CDR3 loop spans 15 amino acids. The CDR3 spells CSAQTGTGRLEKLFF.

The chain carries TRBV9 and TRBJ2-2; the D call from TCRdb, TRBD2, cannot be confirmed without DNA. The CDR3 is made up of 17 amino acids. CDR1 is SGDLS, CDR2 YYNGEE, per germline. CDR3: CASFPRLAGPNTGELFF.

The rearrangement links TRBV12-3 or TRBV12-4 to TRBJ2-3. This CDR3 comprises 14 residues. CDR3: CASNRPSYTDTQYF.

The chain couples TRBV15 to TRBJ2-7; TCRdb's D call, TRBD1, is unchecked because there is no DNA. The CDR3 consists of 14 residues. The germline V gene encodes CDR1 LNHNV and CDR2 YYDKDF (reference sequence). The CDR3 spells CATNAPGEGLEQYF.

V gene TRBV11-2 combines with J gene TRBJ2-2; TCRdb gives TRBD1 as the D gene, but with no DNA this cannot be confirmed. This CDR3 has 15 residues. The V gene's germline CDR1 is SGHAT and CDR2 FQNNGV. The CDR3 spells CASRPQGGYTGELFF.

The V and J genes are TRBV12-3 or TRBV12-4 and TRBJ2-4; TCRdb's D gene call, TRBD1, goes unchecked for lack of DNA. This CDR3 region has 13 residues. CDR3 sequence reads: CASSPLGGGIQYF.

V gene TRBV5-1 combines with J gene TRBJ1-1; TCRdb returns TRBD1, unconfirmable since there is no DNA. This CDR3 has 12 residues. The germline V gene has CDR1 SGHRS and CDR2 YFSETQ. The CDR3 sequence is CASSSGQSVAFF.

The CDR3 protein is CASSPTATAGNTIYF. The genes are TRBV5-1 and TRBJ1-3. Germline V gene lookup returns CDR1 SGHRS and CDR2 YFSETQ. This CDR3 comprises 15 residues.

This rearrangement joins TRBV23-1 to TRBJ2-5. TRBV23-1 is identified as an open reading frame with a role that is uncertain. The CDR3 contains 15 residues. Here the CDR3 reads CASSQMGRIWETQYF.

V usage is TRBV19 and J usage is TRBJ2-1. Germline V gene lookup returns CDR1 LNHDA and CDR2 SQIVND (reference sequence). This CDR3 spans 16 amino acids. The chain's CDR3 is CASSILSGSSYNEQFF.

The CDR3 loop is CASSTGRDSYGYTF. This rearrangement joins TRBV7-2 to TRBJ1-2; TCRdb's D call, TRBD1, is unchecked because there is no DNA. Germline loops: CDR1 SGHTA, CDR2 FQGNSA. CDR3 length: 14 residues.

The V call is TRBV7-3, the J call TRBJ2-1; the TCRdb D gene call, TRBD2, has no DNA to confirm it. Germline values: CDR1 SGHTA, CDR2 FQGTGA. The CDR3 extends over 14 amino acids. The CDR3: CASSLGGDPNEQFF.

The chain combines TRBV10-3 with TRBJ2-5; TCRdb reports TRBD1, a call that lacks DNA to check it against. Germline V gene lookup returns CDR1 ENHRY and CDR2 SYGVKD. The CDR3 is made up of 20 amino acids. CDR3 loop: CAISESPGTGTGENQETQYF.

V gene TRBV20-1 combines with J gene TRBJ1-5. CDR3 size: 13 residues. Germline V gene sequence: CDR1 DFQATT, CDR2 SNEGSKA (reference sequence). The CDR3 sequence: CSALIEGNQPQHF.

V and J are TRBV4-2 and TRBJ2-7; TCRdb selects TRBD2, and the lack of DNA leaves this call unchecked. CDR1 is LGHNA and CDR2 is YNFKEQ in the germline V gene. The CDR3 has 19 residues. CDR3 sequence: CASSQDIPPGLAGTYEQYF.

The chain is built from TRBV10-2 and TRBJ1-1. Germline V CDR1 and CDR2: WSHSY, SAAADI. This CDR3 region has 12 residues. This CDR3 reads CASSGVAIEAFF.

This chain joins TRBV7-7 and TRBJ2-1; with no DNA, the TCRdb D assignment of TRBD1 cannot be verified. The CDR3 is 15 amino acids. CDR1 and CDR2 from the germline V gene are SSHAT and FNYEAQ (reference sequence). This chain's CDR3 is CASSPGQLEDNEQFF.

The CDR3 protein is CASSLRAGIDSGANVLTF. The V and J genes are TRBV11-2 and TRBJ2-6; TCRdb's D call of TRBD1 is untestable without DNA. CDR3 length equals 18 residues. Germline values: CDR1 SGHAT, CDR2 FQNNGV.

The rearrangement uses TRBV20-1 and TRBJ2-5; TCRdb indicates TRBD1, and absent DNA this call remains unverified. This CDR3 region has 15 residues. CDR1 and CDR2 from the germline V gene are DFQATT and SNEGSKA (reference sequence). The CDR3 loop reads CSACPLKPLGETQYF.